Here is one T cell receptor beta chain with its context. Since a much larger clone is just one base distant, this may be a read error. This sample was included in a study of T cells in Graves' hyperthyroidism and ophthalmopathy. TCR beta CDR3 sequences were amplified from RNA transcripts. RT-PCR in the first round (using the HTBI primer set) targeted the TCR CDR3. TCRdb reprocessed the multiplex PCR reads with MiXCR, giving one entry per CDR3 protein. The table shows hundreds of thousands of distinct CDR3 sequences, with roughly 14% occurring only once. The CDR3 is 15 residues long. V was clipped by 6 bases and J by 6 bases, with 18 bases between them. Germline V gene data show CDR1 as MDHEN and CDR2 as SYDVKM.

The J gene is TRBJ1-5, the V gene TRBV28, with D possibly matching TRBD1 (5 bases). The receptor's source is a middle-aged woman with Graves' ophthalmopathy. The specimen sequenced was blood. The CDR3: CASRSVQGGSQPQHF. In nucleotides, the CDR3 is TGTGCCAGCAGGTCCGTCCAGGGAGGAAGTCAGCCCCAGCATTTT.